What follows are 2 T cell receptor beta chains derived from one specimen sequenced in a study of beta chain features in type 1 diabetes. As every portion of the isolated RNA was reverse transcribed, the sequencing read expressed TCRB transcripts. This table comes from immunoSEQ multiplex PCR, and its TCRdb copy is limited to in-frame clones, with some not included. The table shows more than 120,000 clones, with roughly an eighth occurring only once. The antigens of these receptors remain unknown. General study findings and limits: Among patients with Type 1 diabetes, TCRB CDR3s were moderately but significantly shorter in every one of the four CD4+ subsets.

Source material: central memory CD4+ T cells from blood. These receptors originate from a man aged 18-30 years with type 1 diabetes.

The chain is built from TRBV6-4 and TRBJ1-1; D gene unclear. The germline V and J ends were trimmed by 5 bases and 0 bases, with 10 bases remaining between them. This CDR3 has 14 amino acids. Germline CDR1 reads MRHNA; CDR2 reads SNTAGT. As DNA, the CDR3 is TGTGCCAGCAGTCCGGGGAACATGAACACTGAAGCTTTCTTT. This sequence encodes CASSPGNMNTEAFF.

This clone appeared a few times. This sequence joins TRBV5-1 and TRBJ1-5, with D uncertain. V lost 0 bases and J 0 bases, leaving 4 bases between the germline ends. Germline V gives CDR1 SGHRS, CDR2 YFSETQ. This CDR3 spans 14 amino acids. The CDR3 region is CASSLDSSNQPQHF. The DNA of the CDR3 is TGCGCCAGCAGCTTGGACAGTAGCAATCAGCCCCAGCATTTT.